Detailed here is one T cell receptor beta chain. What it binds is unknown. The repertoire was sequenced with immunoSEQ multiplex PCR; TCRdb's copy has only in-frame clones and lacks some. Of tens of thousands of clones listed, over 70% are singletons. The data are from a study of radiation and T cells in renal cell carcinoma. Study results and caveats: Top tumor clonotypes rose in blood 2 weeks post-radiation, then contracted.

Time point specified: baseline pretreatment blood. Indicated treatment: 15 Gy SBRT to primary tumor, nephrectomy 4 weeks later. Blood was sampled at baseline, 2 weeks and 4 weeks after SBRT. Clear cell pathology was present in this patient's renal cell carcinoma. The sequence derives from a man in his sixties with renal cell carcinoma. The source was blood, collected from a patient whose treatment included radiotherapy and nephrectomy.

In DNA, the CDR3 is TGTGCCACCAGCAGGGGGACAATTGACTATGGCTACACCTTC. It codes for CATSRGTIDYGYTF. The chain has TRBV15 and TRBJ1-2; D possibly corresponds to TRBD1 (6 bases). Trimming shortened V by 3 bases and J by 3 bases, and 11 bases separated the two germline ends. CDR1 and CDR2 from the germline V gene are LNHNV and YYDKDF (reference sequence). The CDR3 totals 14 residues. Looking up the rest from reference TRBV15 and TRBJ1-2 gives the full variable domain: DAMVIQNPRYQVTQFGKPVTLSCSQTLNHNVMYWYQQKSSQAPKLLFHYYDKDFNNEADTPDNFQSRRPNTSFCFLDIRSPGLGDTAMYLCATSRGTIDYGYTFGSGTRLTVV.